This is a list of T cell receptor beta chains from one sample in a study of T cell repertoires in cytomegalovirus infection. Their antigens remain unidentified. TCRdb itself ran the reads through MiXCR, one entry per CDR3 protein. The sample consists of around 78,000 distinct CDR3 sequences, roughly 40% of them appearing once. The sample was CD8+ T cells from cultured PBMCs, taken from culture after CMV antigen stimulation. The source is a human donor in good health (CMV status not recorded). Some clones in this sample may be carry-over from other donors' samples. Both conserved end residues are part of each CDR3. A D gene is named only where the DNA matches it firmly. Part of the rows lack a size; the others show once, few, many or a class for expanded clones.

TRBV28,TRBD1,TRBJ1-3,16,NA,TGTGCCAGCAGGGTGGGACAGGGTTACTCTGGAAACACCATATATTTT,CASRVGQGYSGNTIYF
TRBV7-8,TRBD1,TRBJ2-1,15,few,TGTGCCAGCAGATCCGGGACAGGGCCCTACAATGAGCAGTTCTTC,CASRSGTGPYNEQFF
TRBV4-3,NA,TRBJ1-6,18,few,TGCGCCAGCAGCCAAGCGCGGGGTGGGGGAGCCTATAATTCACCCCTCCACTTT,CASSQARGGGAYNSPLHF
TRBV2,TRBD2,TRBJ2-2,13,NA,TGTGCCCGGGGGGGCTTAGGGACCGGGGAGCTGTTTTTT,CARGGLGTGELFF
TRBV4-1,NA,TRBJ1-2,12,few,TGCGCCAGCAGCCAAGCTAACTATGGCTACACCTTC,CASSQANYGYTF
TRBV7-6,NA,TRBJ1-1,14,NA,TGTGCCAGCAGCTTAGAAGGAGGGCACACTGAAGCTTTCTTT,CASSLEGGHTEAFF
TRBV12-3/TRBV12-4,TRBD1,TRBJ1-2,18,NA,TGTGCCAGCAGTATCTTGCCACCGGGACAGGGGACTGCGAATGGCTACACCTTC,CASSILPPGQGTANGYTF
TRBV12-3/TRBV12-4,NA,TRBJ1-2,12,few,TGTGCCAGCAGTTTAGCAGGGGATGGCTACACCTTC,CASSLAGDGYTF
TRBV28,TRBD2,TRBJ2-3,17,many,TGTGCCAGCAGGGTGACTAGCGGGGGAACCCGCACAGATACGCAGTATTTT,CASRVTSGGTRTDTQYF
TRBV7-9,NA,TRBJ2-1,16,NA,TGTGCCAGCAGCTTAGCGGTGACAGGATTACAAGGGGAGCAGTTCTTC,CASSLAVTGLQGEQFF
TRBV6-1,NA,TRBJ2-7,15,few,TGTGCCAGCAGTGAAGCGCTCACTGGGACCTACGAGCAGTACTTC,CASSEALTGTYEQYF
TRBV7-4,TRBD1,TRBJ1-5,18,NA,TGTGCCAGCAGCTTCGTGGACAGGGGCAAATACGGCAATCAGCCCCAGCATTTT,CASSFVDRGKYGNQPQHF
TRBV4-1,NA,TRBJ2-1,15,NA,TGCGCCAGCAGCCAGAGAGTCCCCGGTAACAATGAGCAGTTCTTC,CASSQRVPGNNEQFF
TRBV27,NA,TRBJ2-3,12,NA,TGTGCCAGCAGCCTGACGCCAGATACGCAGTATTTT,CASSLTPDTQYF
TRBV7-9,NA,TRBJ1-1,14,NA,TGTGCCAGCAGCTTACTCTCGATGAACACTGAAGCTTTCTTT,CASSLLSMNTEAFF
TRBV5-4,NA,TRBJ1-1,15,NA,TGTGCCAGCAGCTTGAGTCGTGGGGGCGGCACTGAAGCTTTCTTT,CASSLSRGGGTEAFF
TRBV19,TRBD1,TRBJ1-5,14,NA,TGTGCCAGTAGCGGCAGGGGGCACTTGAGGGACCAGCATTTT,CASSGRGHLRDQHF
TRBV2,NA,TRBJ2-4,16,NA,TGTGCCAGCAGTGAAGTGCGCAGGGGCACCAAAAACATTCAGTACTTC,CASSEVRRGTKNIQYF
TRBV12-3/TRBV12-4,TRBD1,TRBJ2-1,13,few,TGTGCCAGTTCCGGGACAGGGACCAATGAGCAGTTCTTC,CASSGTGTNEQFF
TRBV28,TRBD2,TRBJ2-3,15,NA,TGTGCCAGCAGTTTCACCGGGACTAGCCCAGATACGCAGTATTTT,CASSFTGTSPDTQYF
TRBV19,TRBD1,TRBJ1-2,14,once,TGTGCCAGTAGTATAGGGACAGGGCACTATGGCTACACCTTC,CASSIGTGHYGYTF
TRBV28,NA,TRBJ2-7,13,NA,TGTGCCAGCGAAACAGGGCTCCCCTACGAGCAGTACTTC,CASETGLPYEQYF
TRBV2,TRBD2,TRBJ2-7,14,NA,TGTGCCAGCAGTGAAGGGTCGGGGGGCTACGAGCAGTACTTC,CASSEGSGGYEQYF
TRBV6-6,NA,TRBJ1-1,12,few,TGTGCCAGCTTTCTAGCGGGAGTTGGGGCTTTCTTT,CASFLAGVGAFF
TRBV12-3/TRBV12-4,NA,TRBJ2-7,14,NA,TGTGCCAGCACACCGGGGGCTAGCGTCCACGAGCAGTACTTC,CASTPGASVHEQYF
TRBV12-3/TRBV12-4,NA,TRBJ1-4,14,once,TGTGCCAGCACCTCCAGGGTCTCTAATGAAAAACTGTTTTTT,CASTSRVSNEKLFF
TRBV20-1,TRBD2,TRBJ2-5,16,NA,TGCAGTGCTAATCTAGGCGGGGGGGCCTGGCAAGAGACCCAGTACTTC,CSANLGGGAWQETQYF
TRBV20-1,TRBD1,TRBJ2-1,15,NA,TGCAGTGGAGGAGCGGGACAGGGATTTTACAATGAGCAGTTCTTC,CSGGAGQGFYNEQFF
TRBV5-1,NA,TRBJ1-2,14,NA,TGCGCCAGCAGCCCACAGGGAAACGACTATGGCTACACCTTC,CASSPQGNDYGYTF